This T cell receptor (beta chain) was retrieved from a study of blood T cells in healthy people across ages. Comments on this clonotype: Its specificity is not known.

The CDR3 runs to 16 residues. Primed by a sample-barcoded 5' primer and a J-beta primer mix, a second PCR proceeded for about 7 to 11 cycles. TCRdb re-called the 5' RACE reads with MiXCR, one entry per CDR3 protein. The sample shows more than 700,000 distinct CDR3 sequences, 35% to 60% of them seen only once. Findings of the study overall: Both higher diversity and more naive CD4+ cells marked long-lived donors when set against aged donors.

The sequenced material came from blood. J is TRBJ2-1 and V is TRBV12-3 or TRBV12-4; the D is unclear. The DNA end is more similar to TRBJ2-7, so the J call may be wrong. This TCR came from a man older than 75 in good health. CDR3 DNA sequence: TGTGCCAGCAGTGATAACGGGCGAAGCTCCTACAATGAGCAGTACTTC. Protein sequence: CASSDNGRSSYNEQYF.